What follows are 19 T cell receptor beta chains derived from one specimen sequenced in a study of blood T cell repertoires in COVID-19. Sequenced by immunoSEQ multiplex PCR; TCRdb stores in-frame clones only, minus some. The sample yields about 200,000 clones, 80% seen once. The sequenced sample consisted of peripheral blood. The receptors shown here come from a human donor in a cohort sampled during active COVID-19.

The gene calls are TRBV5-1 and TRBJ1-2, with a tentative D call TRBD1 (5 bases). Germline loops: CDR1 SGHRS, CDR2 YFSETQ. The V end was cut by 0 bases, the J end by 7 bases, with 13 bases between. The CDR3 length is 14 residues. The CDR3 DNA reads as TGCGCCAGCAGCTTGGCCGGGGGGATGGGTGGCTACACCTTC. Amino acid sequence: CASSLAGGMGGYTF.

V usage is TRBV2 and J usage is TRBJ1-2, with D possibly matching TRBD1 (5 bases). Trimming removed 8 bases from V and 7 bases from J, with 8 bases in between. This CDR3 comprises 10 residues. Germline lookup yields CDR1 SNHLY and CDR2 FYNNEI. In DNA form, the CDR3 reads TGTGCCAGCGGGGGGGGTGGCTACACCTTC. Its translation is CASGGGGYTF.

This sequence joins TRBV18 and TRBJ1-2; D is perhaps TRBD1 (5 bases). The germline V gene encodes CDR1 KGHSH and CDR2 LQKENI. Trimming left V 6 bases short and J 4 bases short, with 18 bases between. The CDR3 spans 15 residues. This CDR3 is CASSTSGTLRYGYTF. The CDR3 DNA follows: TGTGCCAGCTCCACGTCCGGGACTCTTCGCTATGGCTACACCTTC.

V is TRBV6-6 and J is TRBJ1-1; D remains ambiguous. Per the germline V gene, CDR1 is MNHNY and CDR2 is SVGAGI (reference sequence). Trimming stripped 8 bases from V and 1 base from J, with 11 bases between. The CDR3 runs to 13 residues. In DNA form, the CDR3 reads TGTGCCAGCGCCTATACCTCGAACACTGAAGCTTTCTTT. It codes for CASAYTSNTEAFF.

The chain joins TRBV7-2 to TRBJ1-4, with D possibly matching TRBD1 (6 bases). V lost 8 bases and J lost 8, with 18 bases in between. The CDR3 spans 14 residues. The germline CDR1 and CDR2 sequences are SGHTA and FQGNSA. The CDR3 DNA sequence: TGTGCCAGCGGGGTCGGGGGGCTAGCAGAAAAACTGTTTTTT. This codes for CASGVGGLAEKLFF.

The chain is built from TRBV9 and TRBJ1-3; the match to TRBD1 covers 7 bases. The CDR3 totals 16 residues. The V gene's germline CDR1 is SGDLS and CDR2 YYNGEE. Germline trimming cut 3 bases from V and 3 bases from J; bases unmatched to any gene: 9. The CDR3 region is CASSARTGSHGNTIYF. The CDR3 DNA follows: TGTGCCAGCAGCGCACGGACAGGTTCTCATGGAAACACCATATATTTT. Combining the CDR3 with reference TRBV9 and TRBJ1-3 gives the whole variable domain DSGVTQTPKHLITATGQRVTLRCSPRSGDLSVYWYQQSLDQGLQFLIQYYNGEERAKGNILERFSAQQFPDLHSELNLSSLELGDSALYFCASSARTGSHGNTIYFGEGSWLTVV.

V is TRBV7-9 and J is TRBJ1-4; D perhaps matches TRBD1 (5 bases). Germline values: CDR1 SEHNR, CDR2 FQNEAQ (reference sequence). The V and J ends lost 5 bases and 5 bases respectively, with 12 bases between them. The CDR3 spans 14 residues. CDR3 DNA: TGTGCCAGCAGCCCGGGACGGGGGAATGAAAAACTGTTTTTT. Its protein is CASSPGRGNEKLFF.

The V gene is TRBV4-1, the J gene TRBJ1-4; D is perhaps TRBD1 (6 bases). The ends were cut back, 0 bases at V and 0 bases at J, with 8 bases in the middle. The CDR3 loop spans 16 amino acids. Germline CDR1 MGHRA, CDR2 YSYEKL. The CDR3 DNA reads TGCGCCAGCAGCCAAGATTGGACAGCAACTAATGAAAAACTGTTTTTT. This encodes CASSQDWTATNEKLFF.

The chain has TRBV24-1 and TRBJ2-3; TRBD2 matches at 8 bases. Unmatched junction bases numbered 10, after V lost 1 base and J lost 5 bases. Germline CDR1 reads KGHDR; CDR2 reads SFDVKD. This CDR3 is built from 17 residues. Written as DNA, the CDR3 is TGTGCCACCAGTGATTTAAGCGGCGGGAGGTATGAAGATACGCAGTATTTT. Its protein is CATSDLSGGRYEDTQYF.

The chain uses TRBV30 and TRBJ1-5; 11 bases fit TRBD1. Germline loops: CDR1 GTSNPN, CDR2 SVGIG (reference sequence). V lost 8 bases to trimming and J lost 1 base; unmatched junction nucleotides: 4. The CDR3 sequence is 14 residues long. DNA for the CDR3: TGTGCCCGGGACAGGGGGTCGAGCAATCAGCCCCAGCATTTT. Encoded protein: CARDRGSSNQPQHF.

This clone was observed a single time. This chain connects TRBV10-3 to TRBJ1-2; D perhaps matches TRBD1 (5 bases). Germline V gene lookup returns CDR1 ENHRY and CDR2 SYGVKD. Between the trimmed V and J ends, which lost 5 bases and 2 bases, there was a span of 18 bases. This CDR3 has 16 residues. CDR3 sequence (DNA): TGTGCCATCAGTCCAGGGTTCGAGGAGGGAAACTATGGCTACACCTTC. Its translation is CAISPGFEEGNYGYTF.

This chain links TRBV7-9 with TRBJ2-5, with 7 bases matching TRBD1. This CDR3 comprises 13 residues. The V gene's germline CDR1 is SEHNR and CDR2 FQNEAQ (reference sequence). The J segment lost 4 bases and the V segment lost 1 base, leaving 0 bases of the junction unmatched. The CDR3 DNA is TGTGCCAGCAGCTTAGGACAGGGAGAGACCCAGTACTTC. Its protein product is CASSLGQGETQYF.

The chain combines TRBV7-8 with TRBJ2-7, with TRBD2 matching over 9 bases. The CDR3 loop spans 18 amino acids. Germline V gene data show CDR1 as SGHVS and CDR2 as FQNEAQ. The V and J ends lost 5 bases and 2 bases, in that order; junction bases with no gene match: 16. The CDR3 DNA reads as TGTGCCAGCAGCCCAGGTGGTAGTTCTAGCGGGGAACCCTACGAGCAGTACTTC. Its protein is CASSPGGSSSGEPYEQYF.

The CDR3 protein is CASSQGLAEFSYNEQFF. The CDR3 region has the DNA TGTGCCAGCAGCCAAGGACTAGCGGAATTCTCCTACAATGAGCAGTTCTTC. The V call is TRBV3-1 (or the pseudogene TRBV3-2), the J call TRBJ2-1, with TRBD2 identical over 9 bases. CDR3 length equals 17 residues. Losses at the gene ends were 1 base for V and 0 bases for J; bases not matched to a gene: 4. Germline V gene lookup returns CDR1 LGHDT and CDR2 YNNKEL (reference sequence).

For this clone: The junction does not match germline at one end; this may be a read error. V is TRBV7-7 and J is TRBJ2-2, with unresolved D. The germline V gene has CDR1 SSHAT and CDR2 FNYEAQ (reference sequence). The CDR3 runs 17 residues. The CDR3 bases are TGTGCTAGCAGCTTATCGTTGTTGGCCACGAACACCGGGGAGCTGTTTTTT. It codes for CASSLSLLATNTGELFF.

This clone has only one observation. This chain joins TRBV24-1 and TRBJ1-2, with 12 bases identical to TRBD1. The ends lost 7 bases at V and 8 bases at J; junction bases unmatched: 4. The CDR3 is made up of 13 amino acids. CDR1 and CDR2 from the germline V gene are KGHDR and SFDVKD. CDR3 in DNA: TGTGCCACCAGGGCCGGGACAGGGGGCGGCTACACCTTC. Its protein is CATRAGTGGGYTF.

The gene calls are TRBV27 and TRBJ1-2; 9 bases line up with TRBD1. The CDR3 is made up of 12 amino acids. The V gene's germline CDR1 is MNHEY and CDR2 SMNVEV (reference sequence). V gave up 5 bases and J gave up 13 bases; unmatched junction bases: 8. DNA of the CDR3: TGTGCCAGCAGTCCGCAACAGGGGGCACCCACCTTC. Residues: CASSPQQGAPTF.

V is TRBV20-1 and J is TRBJ1-2; D is possibly TRBD1 (6 bases). CDR1 and CDR2 (germline): DFQATT, SNEGSKA (reference sequence). The ends were cut back, 3 bases at V and 8 bases at J, with 16 bases in the middle. The CDR3 is 13 amino acids. CDR3 amino acids: CSASKGTRGGYTF. CDR3 in DNA: TGCAGTGCTAGTAAGGGGACTAGGGGGGGCTACACCTTC.

This clone was seen a handful of times. This sequence joins TRBV27 and TRBJ1-4, with 11 bases identical to TRBD1. The CDR3 length is 16 residues. With 6 bases clipped from V and 4 bases from J, the junction kept 7 bases outside the gene matches. Germline-derived CDR1 and CDR2 are MNHEY and SMNVEV (reference sequence). CDR3 sequence reads: CASSPGQGEGNEKLFF. The CDR3 DNA reads TGTGCCAGCAGCCCGGGACAGGGGGAGGGTAATGAAAAACTGTTTTTT.